Below, one T cell receptor beta chain is given with its context. Its target is unknown. This entry belongs to a study of T cell responses to AZD1222 COVID-19 vaccine. Study results and caveats: Baseline antibody screening turned up just a handful of seropositive AZD1222 recipients. Possibly, clonal diversity was underestimated; donors were largely white British and included more females. The study found vaccine-associated CD4 TCRs spanning spike, dominant at 160-218 and 743-854.

Germline V gene sequence: CDR1 DFQATT, CDR2 SNEGSKA (reference sequence). This CDR3 comprises 12 residues. Trimming cost V 3 bases and J 7 bases, with 9 bases left between them. Assay: immunoSEQ multiplex PCR; the TCRdb copy retains only in-frame clones and omits some. The sample carries over 95,000 clones, roughly 90% recorded once. This specimen consisted of peripheral blood, obtained on day 0 of AZD1222 vaccination. The source of this sequence is an adult in good health. The V call is TRBV20-1, the J call TRBJ1-4, with a possible D match to TRBD1 (5 bases). CDR3 in amino acids: CSASRQGEKLFF. CDR3 DNA: TGCAGTGCTAGTCGCCAGGGTGAAAAACTGTTTTTT.